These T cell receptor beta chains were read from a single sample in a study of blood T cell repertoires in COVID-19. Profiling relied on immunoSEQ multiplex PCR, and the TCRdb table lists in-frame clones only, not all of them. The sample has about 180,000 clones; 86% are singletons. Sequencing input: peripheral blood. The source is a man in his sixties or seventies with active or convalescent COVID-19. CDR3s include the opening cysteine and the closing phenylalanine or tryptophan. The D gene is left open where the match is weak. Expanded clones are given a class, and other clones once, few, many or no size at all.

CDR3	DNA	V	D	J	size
CASNPNGGSPLHF	TGTGCCAGCAACCCCAACGGCGGTTCACCCCTCCACTTT	TRBV11-2	-	TRBJ1-6	-
CASSPPRDWGNTEAFF	TGTGCCAGTAGCCCGCCCCGGGACTGGGGGAACACTGAAGCTTTCTTT	TRBV19	-	TRBJ1-1	few
CATSTGHSAYEQYF	TGTGCCACCAGTACAGGCCACTCGGCCTACGAGCAGTACTTC	TRBV24-1	-	TRBJ2-7	-
CASSLGTGNQPQHF	TGTGCCAGCAGCTTAGGGACAGGGAATCAGCCCCAGCATTTT	TRBV7-2	TRBD1	TRBJ1-5	-
CASISTGGRSWVGYTF	TGTGCCAGCATTTCGACAGGGGGCCGGTCATGGGTAGGCTACACCTTC	TRBV28	TRBD1	TRBJ1-2	-
CASSRDRDGQPQHF	TGTGCCAGCAGCCGGGACAGGGATGGTCAGCCCCAGCATTTT	TRBV7-2	TRBD1	TRBJ1-5	-
CASRPTGEGEQYF	TGTGCCAGCAGACCAACAGGGGAAGGCGAGCAGTACTTC	TRBV7-9	TRBD1	TRBJ2-7	-
CASSYRGGSNQPQHF	TGTGCCAGCTCATACAGGGGAGGCAGCAATCAGCCCCAGCATTTT	TRBV18	TRBD1	TRBJ1-5	-
CASSPWDSQNTEAFF	TGTGCCAGCAGCCCCTGGGACAGCCAGAACACTGAAGCTTTCTTT	TRBV5-4	TRBD1	TRBJ1-1	-
CASSLYGWAFF	TGTGCCAGCAGCTTATACGGGTGGGCTTTCTTT	TRBV7-2	-	TRBJ1-1	-
CASSQDRAAAFF	TGCGCCAGCAGCCAGGACAGGGCAGCAGCTTTCTTT	TRBV4-1	TRBD1	TRBJ1-1	once